These 6 T cell receptor beta chains were all obtained from the same sample, sequenced in a study of T-cell reconstitution after alpha-beta-depleted transplantation in children. Preparation of the TCRbeta library involved a method that used unique molecular identifiers. Via MiXCR, TCRdb re-called the PCR reads, giving one row per CDR3 protein. The table records roughly 120,000 distinct CDR3 sequences, roughly 24% of them present only once. The sequencing used PBMCs, mostly from graft donor cells, collected 180 days after TCRalphabeta/CD19-depleted stem cell transplant. Receptor source: a male patient aged 2-15 years who had a stem cell transplant for chronic granulomatous disease, so the T cells may come from the graft donor.

At least ten counts were recorded for this clonotype. The V gene is TRBV9, the J gene TRBJ2-3; D possibly corresponds to TRBD1 (5 bases). CDR1 is SGDLS and CDR2 is YYNGEE in the germline V gene. This CDR3 has 16 residues. Trimming stripped 0 bases from V and 5 bases from J, with 16 bases between. Here the CDR3 DNA reads TGTGCCAGCAGCGTAGGGCTGGGGCAGGATGTAGATACGCAGTATTTT. Translated: CASSVGLGQDVDTQYF.

This clonotype was detected a few times. The rearrangement joins TRBV20-1 to TRBJ1-5; 9 nucleotides line up with TRBD1. With 5 bases clipped from V and 5 bases from J, the junction kept 10 bases outside the gene matches. Germline loops: CDR1 DFQATT, CDR2 SNEGSKA (reference sequence). The CDR3 contains 15 residues. The CDR3 DNA reads TGCAGTGCTGGACCACGGGACAGGGTCTATCAGCCCCAGCATTTT. It encodes CSAGPRDRVYQPQHF.

The chain couples TRBV7-2 to TRBJ2-3; tentatively, D is TRBD1 or TRBD2 (5 bases each). The CDR3 sequence is 17 residues long. The germline V and J ends were trimmed by 1 base and 0 bases, with 14 bases remaining between them. Germline V gene data show CDR1 as SGHTA and CDR2 as FQGNSA. CDR3 amino acids: CASSLVNWGSSTDTQYF. Written as DNA, the CDR3 is TGTGCCAGCAGCTTAGTCAACTGGGGGTCTAGCACAGATACGCAGTATTTT.

The chain employs TRBV7-9 and TRBJ2-2, with D possibly TRBD1 on 6 matching bases. Trimming cost V 6 bases and J 3 bases, with 8 bases left between them. This CDR3 is built from 13 residues. In germline, CDR1 is SEHNR, CDR2 FQNEAQ (reference sequence). The CDR3 spells CASRYRDTGELFF. CDR3 in DNA: TGTGCCAGCAGGTACAGGGACACCGGGGAGCTGTTTTTT.

This clonotype was counted between two and nine times. The rearrangement uses TRBV6-1 and TRBJ2-7, with TRBD1 matching over 11 bases. J was trimmed by 3 bases and V by 7 bases; bases with no gene match: 5. CDR3 length equals 14 residues. CDR1 is MNHNS, CDR2 SASEGT, per germline. This chain's CDR3 is CASTSGTGGYEQYF. CDR3 coding DNA: TGTGCCAGCACCTCAGGGACAGGGGGCTACGAGCAGTACTTC.

There are a few counts of this clonotype. The chain joins TRBV28 to TRBJ1-4; perhaps TRBD1 as D (6 bases). The CDR3 covers 15 residues. The V end lost 6 bases, the J end lost 13 bases, and 24 bases lay between the germline ends. The germline CDR1 and CDR2 sequences are MDHEN and SYDVKM. CDR3 in amino acids: CASSLETGSLATLFF. DNA of the CDR3: TGTGCCAGCAGCCTGGAGACAGGCTCCCTCGCAACACTGTTTTTT. Together with reference TRBV28 and TRBJ1-4, the CDR3 gives the full variable domain: DVKVTQSSRYLVKRTGEKVFLECVQDMDHENMFWYRQDPGLGLRLIYFSYDVKMKEKGDIPEGYSVSREKKERFSLILESASTNQTSMYLCASSLETGSLATLFFGSGTQLSVL.